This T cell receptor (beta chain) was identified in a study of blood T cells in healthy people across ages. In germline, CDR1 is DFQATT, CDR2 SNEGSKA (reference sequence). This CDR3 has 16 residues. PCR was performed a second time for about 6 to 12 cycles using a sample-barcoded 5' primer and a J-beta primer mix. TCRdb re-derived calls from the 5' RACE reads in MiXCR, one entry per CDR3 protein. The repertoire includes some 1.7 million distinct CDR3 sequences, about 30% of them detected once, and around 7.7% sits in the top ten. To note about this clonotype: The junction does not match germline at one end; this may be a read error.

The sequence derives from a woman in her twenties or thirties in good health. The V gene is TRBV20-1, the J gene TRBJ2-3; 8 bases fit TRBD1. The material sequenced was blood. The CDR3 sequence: CSARENSGAGTGTQYF. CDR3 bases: TGCAGTGCTAGAGAGAACAGCGGAGCTGGGACAGGTACGCAGTATTTT.